The 27 T cell receptor beta chains presented below share a single source sample, sequenced in a study of blood T cell repertoires in COVID-19. TCRdb keeps only in-frame clones here, not all; method: immunoSEQ multiplex PCR. The sample holds 120,000 or so clones, about 85% seen once. The sample taken for sequencing was peripheral blood. These receptors all come from a man in his fifties or sixties with acute or convalescent COVID-19.

The chain links TRBV30 to TRBJ1-2, with 7 bases identical to TRBD1. The junction had 5 bases not matched to a gene; V was cut back by 7 bases and J by 3 bases. The V gene's germline CDR1 is GTSNPN and CDR2 SVGIG (reference sequence). CDR3 length: 12 residues. The chain's CDR3 is CASYGTDYGYTF. In DNA, the CDR3 is TGTGCCTCCTACGGGACAGACTATGGCTACACCTTC.

This clone was seen once. The chain links TRBV27 to TRBJ2-3, with TRBD2 as a possible D gene (6 bases). The length of the CDR3 is 15 residues. V was trimmed by 5 bases and J by 5 bases, leaving 17 bases between them. The germline V gene has CDR1 MNHEY and CDR2 SMNVEV (reference sequence). Here the CDR3 reads CASSLRGLPGDTQYF. CDR3 DNA sequence: TGTGCCAGCAGTCTAAGGGGACTCCCCGGAGATACGCAGTATTTT.

CDR3 in amino acids: CASSNRPSGASDTQYF. In nucleotides, the CDR3 is TGTGCCAGCAGCAACCGCCCTAGCGGCGCGTCAGATACGCAGTATTTT. V and J are TRBV7-3 and TRBJ2-3, with TRBD2 matching over 7 bases. There are 16 residues in the CDR3. Germline values: CDR1 SGHTA, CDR2 FQGTGA. V was pared by 5 bases and J by 4 bases, with 12 bases of the junction left unmatched.

The rearrangement uses TRBV7-8 and TRBJ1-2, with 7 bases lining up with TRBD1. CDR1 is SGHVS, CDR2 FQNEAQ, per germline. Trimming took 6 bases from V and 2 from J; bases not matched to a gene: 3. The CDR3 runs 13 residues. This CDR3 reads CASSPQGNYGYTF. Written as DNA, the CDR3 is TGTGCCAGCAGTCCACAGGGGAACTATGGCTACACCTTC.

The CDR3 protein is CASSDSGSPDTQYF. DNA for the CDR3: TGTGCCAGCAGTGACAGCGGGAGCCCAGATACGCAGTATTTT. The chain combines TRBV6-4 with TRBJ2-3; 8 bases agree with TRBD2. The CDR3 length is 14 residues. The V gene end was trimmed by 2 bases and the J gene end by 4 bases; junction bases not matched to a gene: 2. Germline lookup yields CDR1 MRHNA and CDR2 SNTAGT.

Only one count was recorded for this clone. The chain uses TRBV28 and TRBJ1-2; possible D gene TRBD1, 6 bases. The CDR3 loop spans 14 amino acids. With 7 bases removed from V and 6 bases from J, the gap between germline ends came to 18 bases. From germline, CDR1 is MDHEN and CDR2 SYDVKM. In DNA, the CDR3 is TGTGCCAGCACCACTCCAGCGGGACAACATGGCTACACCTTC. As protein: CASTTPAGQHGYTF.

The V call is TRBV11-2, the J call TRBJ2-3, with a tentative D call TRBD2 (5 bases). This CDR3 has 16 amino acids. Between the trimmed V and J ends, which lost 3 bases and 4 bases, there was a span of 17 bases. Germline values: CDR1 SGHAT, CDR2 FQNNGV. The CDR3 coding sequence is TGTGCCAGCAGCTTTGGGAGTCTACCCCAGGCAGATACGCAGTATTTT. The encoded protein is CASSFGSLPQADTQYF.

V gene TRBV5-1 combines with J gene TRBJ2-1; a possible D gene is TRBD1 (5 bases). This CDR3 is built from 15 residues. Per the germline V gene, CDR1 is SGHRS and CDR2 is YFSETQ. Between the trimmed V and J ends, which lost 0 bases and 3 bases, there was a span of 10 bases. CDR3 coding DNA: TGCGCCAGCAGCTTGGAGGGGAACCGCTACAATGAGCAGTTCTTC. This translates into CASSLEGNRYNEQFF. The full variable domain, rest sourced from reference TRBV5-1 and TRBJ2-1, is KAGVTQTPRYLIKTRGQQVTLSCSPISGHRSVSWYQQTPGQGLQFLFEYFSETQRNKGNFPGRFSGRQFSNSRSEMNVSTLELGDSALYLCASSLEGNRYNEQFFGPGTRLTVL.

The chain combines TRBV6-1 with TRBJ2-7; D is perhaps TRBD1 (6 bases). Trimming took 0 bases from V and 2 from J, leaving 11 bases between them. Germline V gene data show CDR1 as MNHNS and CDR2 as SASEGT. This CDR3 comprises 15 residues. CDR3 residues: CASSEADRIPYEQYF. In DNA form, the CDR3 reads TGTGCCAGCAGTGAAGCCGACAGGATACCCTACGAGCAGTACTTC.

This chain connects TRBV6-5 to TRBJ2-1; 11 bases are a match to TRBD2. The CDR3 consists of 15 residues. V gave up 6 bases and J gave up 0 bases; unmatched junction bases: 1. Germline loops: CDR1 MNHEY, CDR2 SVGAGI. This chain's CDR3 is CASRLAGGSYNEQFF. The CDR3 nucleotides are TGTGCCAGCAGGCTAGCGGGGGGCTCCTACAATGAGCAGTTCTTC.

This chain links TRBV28 with TRBJ2-1, with 14 bases lining up with TRBD2. J lost 12 bases, V lost 5 bases, and 9 bases had no gene match. Per the germline V gene, CDR1 is MDHEN and CDR2 is SYDVKM. CDR3 length equals 15 residues. CDR3 sequence: CASSQQTSGRARQFF. The CDR3 nucleotides read TGTGCCAGCAGTCAACAGACTAGCGGGAGGGCCCGGCAGTTCTTC.

The chain couples TRBV27 to TRBJ1-5; perhaps TRBD1 as D (5 bases). Germline V gene sequence: CDR1 MNHEY, CDR2 SMNVEV (reference sequence). CDR3 length equals 16 residues. The ends were cut back, 0 bases at V and 4 bases at J, with 13 bases in the middle. The CDR3 loop reads CASSLSGGRINQPQHF. The CDR3 region has the DNA TGTGCCAGCAGTTTATCGGGGGGGAGAATTAATCAGCCCCAGCATTTT.

The rearrangement links TRBV30 to TRBJ1-4; D not resolved. Germline CDR1 is GTSNPN and CDR2 is SVGIG (reference sequence). The V and J ends lost 7 bases and 0 bases respectively, with 9 bases between them. The length of the CDR3 is 13 residues. The CDR3 nucleotides read TGTGCCTCCTCGCGAGCAACTAATGAAAAACTGTTTTTT. Amino acids: CASSRATNEKLFF.

The gene calls are TRBV2 and TRBJ1-4, with D maybe TRBD1 (5 bases). Germline V gene sequence: CDR1 SNHLY, CDR2 FYNNEI. The CDR3 sequence is 15 residues long. Trimming took 6 bases from V and 3 from J, leaving 14 bases between them. The CDR3 nucleotides read TGTGCCAGCAGACTGAGTGGGGCTGCTAATGAAAAACTGTTTTTT. Protein: CASRLSGAANEKLFF.

V usage is TRBV10-3 and J usage is TRBJ1-2; no reliable D call. The CDR3 length is 15 residues. CDR1 and CDR2 (germline): ENHRY, SYGVKD. V was shortened by 0 bases and J by 2 bases, with 10 bases between the two germline ends. CDR3 sequence reads: CAISESPQANYGYTF. CDR3 nucleotide sequence: TGTGCCATCAGTGAGTCCCCCCAGGCAAACTATGGCTACACCTTC.

This chain connects TRBV18 to TRBJ1-1; tentative D call: TRBD1 (5 bases). With 7 bases removed from V and 1 base from J, the gap between germline ends came to 10 bases. CDR3 length equals 13 residues. Looked up from germline, CDR1 is KGHSH and CDR2 is LQKENI. CDR3 amino acids: CASFTGGNTEAFF. The CDR3 DNA is TGTGCCAGCTTTACGGGGGGGAACACTGAAGCTTTCTTT.

This clone was counted a single time. The rearrangement links TRBV18 to TRBJ1-1; D gene uncertain. CDR1 and CDR2 (germline): KGHSH, LQKENI. The CDR3 consists of 16 residues. Trimming stripped 3 bases from V and 1 base from J, with 15 bases between. The CDR3 protein is CASSPPGGLKNTEAFF. The CDR3 DNA sequence: TGTGCCAGCTCACCTCCAGGTGGGCTGAAGAACACTGAAGCTTTCTTT.

V gene TRBV7-3 combines with J gene TRBJ2-1; possible D gene TRBD1, 6 bases. The germline V gene encodes CDR1 SGHTA and CDR2 FQGTGA. The V end was cut by 1 base, the J end by 4 bases, with 11 bases between. The CDR3 has 15 amino acids. CDR3 protein: CASSLIGGPYNEQFF. CDR3 bases: TGTGCCAGCAGCTTAATAGGGGGACCTTACAATGAGCAGTTCTTC.

This clone appeared a few times. V is TRBV6-5 and J is TRBJ1-2; D may be TRBD1 (5 bases). The V end lost 8 bases, the J end lost 8 bases, and 12 bases lay between the germline ends. Germline V gene sequence: CDR1 MNHEY, CDR2 SVGAGI. The CDR3 loop spans 11 amino acids. This CDR3 reads CASGSGLGYTF. For the CDR3, the DNA is TGTGCCAGCGGATCAGGGCTAGGCTACACCTTC.

The V and J genes are TRBV18 and TRBJ2-2; 9 nucleotides align to TRBD2. This CDR3 has 15 residues. Per germline, CDR1 KGHSH and CDR2 LQKENI. With 2 bases clipped from V and 6 bases from J, the junction kept 4 bases outside the gene matches. CDR3: CASSPVAGDPGELFF. In DNA, the CDR3 is TGTGCCAGCTCACCAGTAGCGGGAGACCCCGGGGAGCTGTTTTTT.

The V and J genes are TRBV9 and TRBJ2-1; tentatively, D is TRBD2 (6 bases). Germline V gene sequence: CDR1 SGDLS, CDR2 YYNGEE. This CDR3 is built from 16 residues. V was cut by 0 bases and J by 0 bases, with 10 bases left in between. The CDR3 sequence: CASSVGGGISYNEQFF. The CDR3 coding sequence is TGTGCCAGCAGCGTAGGGGGCGGGATCTCCTACAATGAGCAGTTCTTC.

The chain joins TRBV3-1 (or the pseudogene TRBV3-2) to TRBJ1-6; D unclear. V lost 0 bases, J lost 8 bases, and 11 bases lay in between. Per the germline V gene, CDR1 is LGHDT and CDR2 is YNNKEL (reference sequence). The CDR3 has 15 amino acids. CDR3 sequence: CASSQDWATDSPLHF. CDR3 nucleotides: TGTGCCAGCAGCCAAGATTGGGCCACGGATTCACCCCTCCACTTT.

The J gene is TRBJ2-6, the V gene TRBV2, with TRBD1 matching over 8 bases. Per germline, CDR1 SNHLY and CDR2 FYNNEI. The CDR3 is 18 residues long. The ends lost 7 bases at V and 0 bases at J; junction bases unmatched: 11. The CDR3 reads CASKTLQGDHSGANVLTF. As DNA, the CDR3 is TGTGCCAGCAAAACCCTACAGGGGGACCACTCTGGGGCCAACGTCCTGACTTTC.

A single count supports this clone. V and J are TRBV2 and TRBJ2-1; TRBD2 agrees at 7 bases. Germline loops: CDR1 SNHLY, CDR2 FYNNEI. V lost 8 bases and J lost 4; bases outside the gene matches: 8. This CDR3 comprises 14 residues. The chain's CDR3 is CASAGTTLYNEQFF. The CDR3 nucleotides are TGTGCCAGCGCCGGGACTACCTTATACAATGAGCAGTTCTTC.

This chain links TRBV30 with TRBJ1-2, with D unclear. The CDR3 covers 14 residues. Per the germline V gene, CDR1 is GTSNPN and CDR2 is SVGIG (reference sequence). V was pared by 2 bases and J by 4 bases, with 14 bases between. Written as DNA, the CDR3 is TGTGCCTGGAGTTCTAATGCACCTAGCTATGGCTACACCTTC. It codes for CAWSSNAPSYGYTF. The variable domain in full, completed from reference TRBV30 and TRBJ1-2, reads SQTIHQWPATLVQPVGSPLSLECTVEGTSNPNLYWYRQAAGRGLQLLFYSVGIGQISSEVPQNLSASRPQDRQFILSSKKLLLSDSGFYLCAWSSNAPSYGYTFGSGTRLTVV.

The chain has TRBV5-1 and TRBJ2-7; 10 nucleotides agree with TRBD1. Germline V CDR1 and CDR2: SGHRS, YFSETQ. V trimming: 4 bases; J trimming: 5 bases; junction bases outside the gene matches: 9. This CDR3 region has 15 residues. CDR3 bases: TGCGCCAGCAGCCCGCCTGGGACAGGGGCCCACGAGCAGTACTTC. As protein: CASSPPGTGAHEQYF.

The V and J genes are TRBV5-1 and TRBJ2-1, with 7 bases lining up with TRBD2. Germline trimming cut 2 bases from V and 3 bases from J; bases unmatched to any gene: 5. Germline V gives CDR1 SGHRS, CDR2 YFSETQ. This CDR3 is 15 amino acids long. CDR3 DNA: TGCGCCAGCAGCTTCGGCGGGAGAGGCTACAATGAGCAGTTCTTC. Translation gives CASSFGGRGYNEQFF.